This TCR beta chain was sequenced during a study of regulatory T cells in long-lasting Graves disease. V was trimmed by 3 bases and J by 6 bases, leaving 16 bases between them. The CDR3 runs to 15 residues. Germline CDR1 reads MDHEN; CDR2 reads SYDVKM. In building TCR beta libraries, iRepertoire HTBI primers were used together with Arm-PCR of CDR3 regions. Using its own MiXCR run on the multiplex PCR reads, TCRdb lists one record per CDR3 protein. The sample includes about 520,000 distinct CDR3 sequences, 9.5% to 15% seen only once; the top ten take 8% to 10%. The time point is: newly diagnosed GD, antithyroid drugs for less than 3 months. PBMC RNA was the source of the TCR library. This sample was shared with a second study, whose subject was T cells in Graves' hyperthyroidism and ophthalmopathy.

The material was peripheral blood mononuclear cells (PBMCs), obtained at new diagnosis, from a patient treated with antithyroid drugs. This sequence was found in a woman in her 30s with Graves disease. The rearrangement uses TRBV28 and TRBJ2-3; D is undetermined. The CDR3 spells CASSFRPDGKDTQYF. In DNA form, the CDR3 reads TGTGCCAGCAGTTTCAGGCCCGACGGAAAGGATACGCAGTATTTT.